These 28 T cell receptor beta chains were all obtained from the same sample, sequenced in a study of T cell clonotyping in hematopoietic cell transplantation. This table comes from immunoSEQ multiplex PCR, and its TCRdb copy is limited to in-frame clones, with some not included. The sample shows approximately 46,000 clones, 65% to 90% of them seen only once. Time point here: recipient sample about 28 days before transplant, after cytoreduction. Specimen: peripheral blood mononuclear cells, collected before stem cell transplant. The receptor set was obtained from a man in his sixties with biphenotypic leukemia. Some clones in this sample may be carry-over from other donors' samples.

The CDR3 DNA is TGCGCCAGCAGCGTCGACAGGGAATATGGCTACACCTTC. This encodes CASSVDREYGYTF. The chain links TRBV5-1 to TRBJ1-2, with 7 bases fitting TRBD1. Per germline, CDR1 SGHRS and CDR2 YFSETQ. This CDR3 spans 13 amino acids. With 4 bases clipped from V and 5 bases from J, the junction kept 5 bases outside the gene matches.

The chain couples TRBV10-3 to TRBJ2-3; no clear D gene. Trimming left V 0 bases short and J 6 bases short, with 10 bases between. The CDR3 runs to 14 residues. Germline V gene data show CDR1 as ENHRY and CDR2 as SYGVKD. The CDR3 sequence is CAISESKGPDTQYF. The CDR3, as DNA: TGTGCCATCAGTGAGTCGAAGGGCCCCGATACGCAGTATTTT.

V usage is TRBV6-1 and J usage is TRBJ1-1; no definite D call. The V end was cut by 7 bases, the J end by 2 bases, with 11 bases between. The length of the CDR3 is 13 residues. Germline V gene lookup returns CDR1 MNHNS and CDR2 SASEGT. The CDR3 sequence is CASIAALNTEAFF. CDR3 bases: TGTGCCAGCATAGCGGCCCTAAACACTGAAGCTTTCTTT.

The CDR3 spells CASSPLEDGELFF. The CDR3 DNA reads as TGTGCCAGCAGTCCCCTCGAGGACGGGGAGCTGTTTTTT. The chain joins TRBV27 to TRBJ2-2; D is unresolved. The CDR3 covers 13 residues. Between the trimmed V and J ends, which lost 5 bases and 7 bases, there was a span of 11 bases. Germline V gives CDR1 MNHEY, CDR2 SMNVEV (reference sequence).

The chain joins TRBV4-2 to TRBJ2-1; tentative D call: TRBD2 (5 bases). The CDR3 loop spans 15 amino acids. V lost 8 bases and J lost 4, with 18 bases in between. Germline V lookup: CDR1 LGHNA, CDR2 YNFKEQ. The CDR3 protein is CASSRTLADYNEQFF. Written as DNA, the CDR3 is TGTGCCAGCTCCCGGACGCTAGCTGATTACAATGAGCAGTTCTTC.

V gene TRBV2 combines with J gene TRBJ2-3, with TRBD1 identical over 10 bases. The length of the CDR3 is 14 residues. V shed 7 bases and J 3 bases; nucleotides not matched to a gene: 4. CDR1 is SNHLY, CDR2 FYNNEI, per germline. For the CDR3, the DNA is TGTGCCAGCACCAGGGACAGGGGTACAGATACGCAGTATTTT. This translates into CASTRDRGTDTQYF.

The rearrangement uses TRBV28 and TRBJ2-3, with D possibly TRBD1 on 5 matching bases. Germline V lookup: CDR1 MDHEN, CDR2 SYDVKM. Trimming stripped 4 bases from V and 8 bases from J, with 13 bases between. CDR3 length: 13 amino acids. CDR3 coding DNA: TGTGCCAGCAGTTATACAGGTGTTGGTACGCAGTATTTT. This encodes CASSYTGVGTQYF. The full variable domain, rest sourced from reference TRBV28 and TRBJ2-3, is DVKVTQSSRYLVKRTGEKVFLECVQDMDHENMFWYRQDPGLGLRLIYFSYDVKMKEKGDIPEGYSVSREKKERFSLILESASTNQTSMYLCASSYTGVGTQYFGPGTRLTVL.

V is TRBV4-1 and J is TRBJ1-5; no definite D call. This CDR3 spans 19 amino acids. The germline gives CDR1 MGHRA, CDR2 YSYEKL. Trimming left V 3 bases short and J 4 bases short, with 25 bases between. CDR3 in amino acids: CASSQPWPGLGSQNQPQHF. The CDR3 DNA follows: TGCGCCAGCAGCCAGCCCTGGCCCGGTTTGGGAAGCCAAAATCAGCCCCAGCATTTT.

CDR3 amino acids: CASSPDSGSSYNEQFF. The CDR3 region has the DNA TGTGCCAGCAGCCCCGATAGCGGGAGCTCCTACAATGAGCAGTTCTTC. The V gene is TRBV5-6, the J gene TRBJ2-1, with TRBD2 matching over 9 bases. Germline CDR1 SGHDT, CDR2 YYEEEE. Trimming at V came to 4 bases and at J to 0 bases, leaving 5 bases not matched to a gene. There are 16 residues in the CDR3.

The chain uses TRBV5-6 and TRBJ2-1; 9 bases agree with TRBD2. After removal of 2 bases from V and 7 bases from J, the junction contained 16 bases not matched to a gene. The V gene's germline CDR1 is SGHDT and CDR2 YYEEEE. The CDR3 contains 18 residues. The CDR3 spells CASSLKGPSSGRRNEQFF. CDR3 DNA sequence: TGTGCCAGCAGCTTAAAAGGTCCAAGTAGCGGGAGAAGGAATGAGCAGTTCTTC.

The CDR3: CASSPRSDYNEQFF. The CDR3 nucleotides are TGTGCCAGCAGTCCCCGAAGTGACTACAATGAGCAGTTCTTC. The rearrangement joins TRBV28 to TRBJ2-1; D is unresolved. Trimming took off 5 bases at V and 3 bases at J, with 11 bases between the two ends. Germline V lookup: CDR1 MDHEN, CDR2 SYDVKM. The CDR3 contains 14 residues.

CDR3 sequence: CASSPPGRLNYGYTF. The DNA of the CDR3 is TGTGCCAGCAGTCCCCCGGGACGGCTTAACTATGGCTACACCTTC. V usage is TRBV28 and J usage is TRBJ1-2; D is perhaps TRBD1 (5 bases). CDR3 length: 15 residues. Germline CDR1 reads MDHEN; CDR2 reads SYDVKM. The ends were cut back, 5 bases at V and 1 base at J, with 14 bases in the middle.

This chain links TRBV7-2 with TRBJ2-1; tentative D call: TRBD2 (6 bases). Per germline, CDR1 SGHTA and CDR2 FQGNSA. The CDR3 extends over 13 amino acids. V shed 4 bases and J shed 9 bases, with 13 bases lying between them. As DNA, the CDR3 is TGTGCCAGCAGCTACGTGGCGGGATCTGAGCAGTTCTTC. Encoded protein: CASSYVAGSEQFF.

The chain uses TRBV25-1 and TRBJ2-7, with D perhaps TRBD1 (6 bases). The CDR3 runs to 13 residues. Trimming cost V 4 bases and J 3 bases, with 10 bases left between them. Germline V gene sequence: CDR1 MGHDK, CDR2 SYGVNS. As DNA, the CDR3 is TGTGCCAGCAGTGGAGCCAGGGGCTACGAGCAGTACTTC. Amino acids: CASSGARGYEQYF.

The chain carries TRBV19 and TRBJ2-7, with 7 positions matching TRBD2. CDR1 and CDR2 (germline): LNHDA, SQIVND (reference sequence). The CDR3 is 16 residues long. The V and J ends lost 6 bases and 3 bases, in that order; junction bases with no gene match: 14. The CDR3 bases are TGTGCCAGTAGCAGAGAGACTAGCTCCCCAGACTACGAGCAGTACTTC. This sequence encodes CASSRETSSPDYEQYF.

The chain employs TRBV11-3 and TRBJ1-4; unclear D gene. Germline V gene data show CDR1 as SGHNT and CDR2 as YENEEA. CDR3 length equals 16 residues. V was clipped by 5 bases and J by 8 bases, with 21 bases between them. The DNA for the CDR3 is TGTGCCAGCAGCCGCAATGCGGAACAAGTAAGCGAAAAACTGTTTTTT. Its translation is CASSRNAEQVSEKLFF.

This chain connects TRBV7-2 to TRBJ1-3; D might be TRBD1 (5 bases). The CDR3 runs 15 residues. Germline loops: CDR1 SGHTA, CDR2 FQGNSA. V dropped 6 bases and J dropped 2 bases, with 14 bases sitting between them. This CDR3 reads CASSPDSRTGNTIYF. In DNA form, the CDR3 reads TGTGCCAGCAGTCCTGACAGTAGGACTGGAAACACCATATATTTT. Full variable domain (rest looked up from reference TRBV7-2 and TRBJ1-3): GAGVSQSPSNKVTEKGKDVELRCDPISGHTALYWYRQSLGQGLEFLIYFQGNSAPDKSGLPSDRFSAERTGGSVSTLTIQRTQQEDSAVYLCASSPDSRTGNTIYFGEGSWLTVV.

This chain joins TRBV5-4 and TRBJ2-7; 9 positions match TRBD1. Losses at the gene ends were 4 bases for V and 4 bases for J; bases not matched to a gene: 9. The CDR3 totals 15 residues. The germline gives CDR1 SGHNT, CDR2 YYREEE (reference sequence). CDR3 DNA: TGTGCCAGCAGCAGAGGCGGACAGGGGAGATACGAGCAGTACTTC. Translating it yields CASSRGGQGRYEQYF.

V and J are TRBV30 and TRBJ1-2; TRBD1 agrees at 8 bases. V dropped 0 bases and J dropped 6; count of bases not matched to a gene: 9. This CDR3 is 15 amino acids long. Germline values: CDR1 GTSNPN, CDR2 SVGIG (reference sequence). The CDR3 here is CAWSVPDRGRDGYTF. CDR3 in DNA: TGTGCCTGGAGTGTCCCCGACAGGGGCCGCGATGGCTACACCTTC.

The CDR3 DNA is TGTGCCATCAGTGAGTCCGGAAGCGGGTTACACTACAATGAGCAGTTCTTC. Translated: CAISESGSGLHYNEQFF. V usage is TRBV10-3 and J usage is TRBJ2-1; D might be TRBD2 (6 bases). The CDR3 loop spans 17 amino acids. Per germline, CDR1 ENHRY and CDR2 SYGVKD. V was clipped by 0 bases and J by 3 bases, with 15 bases between them.

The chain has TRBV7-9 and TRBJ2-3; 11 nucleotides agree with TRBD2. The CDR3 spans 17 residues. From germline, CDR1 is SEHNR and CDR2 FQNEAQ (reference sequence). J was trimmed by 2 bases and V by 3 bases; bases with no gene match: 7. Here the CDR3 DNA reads TGTGCCAGCAGCTTGTCGCCGACTAGCGGGAACACAGATACGCAGTATTTT. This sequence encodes CASSLSPTSGNTDTQYF.

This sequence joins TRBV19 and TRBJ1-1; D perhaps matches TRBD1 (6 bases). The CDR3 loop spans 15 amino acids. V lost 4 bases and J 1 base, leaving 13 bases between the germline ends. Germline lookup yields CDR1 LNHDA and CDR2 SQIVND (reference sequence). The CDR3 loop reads CASSTPGTPNTEAFF. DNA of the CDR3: TGTGCCAGTAGTACTCCTGGGACACCGAACACTGAAGCTTTCTTT.

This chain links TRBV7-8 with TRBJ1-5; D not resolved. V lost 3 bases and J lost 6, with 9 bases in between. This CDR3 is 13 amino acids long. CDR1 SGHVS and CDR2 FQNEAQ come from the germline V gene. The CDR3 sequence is CASSFEVFQPQHF. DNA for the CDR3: TGTGCCAGCAGCTTTGAAGTTTTTCAGCCCCAGCATTTT.

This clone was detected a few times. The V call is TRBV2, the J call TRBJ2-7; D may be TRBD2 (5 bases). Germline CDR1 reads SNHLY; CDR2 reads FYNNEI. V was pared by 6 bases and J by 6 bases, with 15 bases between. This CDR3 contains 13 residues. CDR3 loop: CASRAAGLLEQYF. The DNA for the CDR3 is TGTGCCAGCAGGGCGGCAGGACTCCTCGAGCAGTACTTC.

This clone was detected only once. The CDR3 here is CASSQEGTERETQYF. In DNA, the CDR3 is TGCGCCAGCAGCCAAGAAGGGACAGAGCGAGAGACCCAGTACTTC. The rearrangement links TRBV4-1 to TRBJ2-5, with TRBD1 matching 7 bases. From germline, CDR1 is MGHRA and CDR2 YSYEKL. CDR3 length: 15 residues. J gave up 4 bases and V 0 bases, and 5 bases lay outside the gene matches.

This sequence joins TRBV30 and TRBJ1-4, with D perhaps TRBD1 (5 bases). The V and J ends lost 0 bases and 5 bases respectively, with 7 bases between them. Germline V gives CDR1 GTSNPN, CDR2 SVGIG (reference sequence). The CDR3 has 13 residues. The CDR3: CAWSVRGNEKLFF. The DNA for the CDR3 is TGTGCCTGGAGTGTAAGGGGCAATGAAAAACTGTTTTTT. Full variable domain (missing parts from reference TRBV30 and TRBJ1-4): SQTIHQWPATLVQPVGSPLSLECTVEGTSNPNLYWYRQAAGRGLQLLFYSVGIGQISSEVPQNLSASRPQDRQFILSSKKLLLSDSGFYLCAWSVRGNEKLFFGSGTQLSVL.

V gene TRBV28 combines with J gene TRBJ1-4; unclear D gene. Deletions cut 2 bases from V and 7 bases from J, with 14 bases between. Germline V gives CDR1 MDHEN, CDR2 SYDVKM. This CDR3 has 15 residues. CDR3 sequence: CASSLTGTNFEKLFF. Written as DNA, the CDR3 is TGTGCCAGCAGTTTAACTGGAACAAATTTTGAAAAACTGTTTTTT.

The chain's CDR3 is CASTPLAGEMTDTQYF. The CDR3 coding sequence is TGTGCCAGTACCCCCCTAGCGGGAGAAATGACAGATACGCAGTATTTT. The chain recombines TRBV19 with TRBJ2-3; 10 nucleotides align to TRBD2. V lost 7 bases and J lost 3; bases outside the gene matches: 10. The CDR3 runs to 16 residues. The V gene's germline CDR1 is LNHDA and CDR2 SQIVND (reference sequence). The variable domain in full, with the rest retrieved from reference TRBV19 and TRBJ2-3, is DGGITQSPKYLFRKEGQNVTLSCEQNLNHDAMYWYRQDPGQGLRLIYYSQIVNDFQKGDIAEGYSVSREKKESFPLTVTSAQKNPTAFYLCASTPLAGEMTDTQYFGPGTRLTVL.